Listed here are 3 T cell receptor beta chains from one sample, sequenced in a study of cytomegalovirus exposure and HLA in healthy donors. The PCR contained 60 Vbeta and 13 Jbeta primers. Libraries were prepared by immunoSEQ multiplex PCR; TCRdb keeps only in-frame clonotypes and omits some of them. The sample contains about 140,000 clones, around 80% of which appear only once. The sequenced sample consisted of PBMCs. These receptors all stem from a male donor in good health and CMV-seropositive.

V gene TRBV6-5 combines with J gene TRBJ2-1; 8 positions agree with TRBD2. J was trimmed by 5 bases and V by 7 bases; bases with no gene match: 10. The CDR3 is made up of 15 amino acids. The germline V gene has CDR1 MNHEY and CDR2 SVGAGI. CDR3 in DNA: TGTGCCAGCACCCCCCCGGGACTAGGGGACAATGAGCAGTTCTTC. Translation: CASTPPGLGDNEQFF.

The J gene is TRBJ2-1, the V gene TRBV4-1; D possibly corresponds to TRBD1 (6 bases). The CDR3 is made up of 16 amino acids. The V end lost 0 bases, the J end lost 0 bases, and 9 bases lay between the germline ends. Looked up from germline, CDR1 is MGHRA and CDR2 is YSYEKL. The CDR3 DNA reads TGCGCCAGCAGCCAAGAAGGGGGACCCTCCTACAATGAGCAGTTCTTC. Protein: CASSQEGGPSYNEQFF.

V usage is TRBV5-4 and J usage is TRBJ2-1; D unresolved. From germline, CDR1 is SGHNT and CDR2 YYREEE (reference sequence). The length of the CDR3 is 15 residues. Trimming removed 4 bases from V and 0 bases from J, with 11 bases in between. The CDR3 nucleotides are TGTGCCAGCAGCCCGTCCTACAGCTCCTACAATGAGCAGTTCTTC. Its translation is CASSPSYSSYNEQFF. Together with reference TRBV5-4 and TRBJ2-1, the CDR3 gives the full variable domain: ETGVTQSPTHLIKTRGQQVTLRCSSQSGHNTVSWYQQALGQGPQFIFQYYREEENGRGNFPPRFSGLQFPNYSSELNVNALELDDSALYLCASSPSYSSYNEQFFGPGTRLTVL.